Shown below are 6 T cell receptor beta chains from a single sample sequenced in a study of T-cell memory formation after mild COVID-19. TCRdb independently ran MiXCR on the 5' RACE reads; one entry per CDR3 protein. The sample has 500,000 to 650,000 distinct CDR3 sequences, 20% to 25% seen once; the top ten hold 7.5% to 9.5%. The source material was PBMCs or a T cell subset sorted from them (not recorded which). These receptors all come from an adult woman who had mild COVID-19 (a few samples of this study predate the infection). Cell type and time point are not known.

The chain links TRBV6-5 to TRBJ1-1; D ambiguous. The CDR3 extends over 16 amino acids. Germline V gene lookup returns CDR1 MNHEY and CDR2 SVGAGI. Trimming shortened V by 0 bases and J by 0 bases, and 11 bases separated the two germline ends. CDR3 in amino acids: CASSYSSIFMNTEAFF. The CDR3 DNA sequence: TGTGCCAGCAGTTACTCGAGTATCTTCATGAACACTGAAGCTTTCTTT.

The V call is TRBV2, the J call TRBJ1-2; D gene ambiguous. The CDR3 has 18 residues. V shed 2 bases and J shed 0 bases, with 19 bases lying between them. Germline-derived CDR1 and CDR2 are SNHLY and FYNNEI. The CDR3 region is CASSEHAVSGGSNYGYTF. CDR3 in DNA: TGTGCCAGCAGTGAACATGCTGTCAGTGGAGGGTCTAACTATGGCTACACCTTC. The full variable domain, its missing parts supplied by reference TRBV2 and TRBJ1-2, is EPEVTQTPSHQVTQMGQEVILRCVPISNHLYFYWYRQILGQKVEFLVSFYNNEISEKSEIFDDQFSVERPDGSNFTLKIRSTKLEDSAMYFCASSEHAVSGGSNYGYTFGSGTRLTVV.

In this sample, this clonotype turned up many times. The CDR3 loop reads CASSQVATSGNYEQYF. In DNA form, the CDR3 reads TGTGCCAGCAGCCAAGTAGCGACTAGCGGGAACTACGAGCAGTACTTC. The chain joins TRBV4-2 to TRBJ2-7; 11 nucleotides line up with TRBD2. J was trimmed by 3 bases and V by 1 base; bases with no gene match: 5. Germline CDR1 is LGHNA and CDR2 is YNFKEQ. The CDR3 is 16 residues long.

This clonotype turned up a few times. The rearrangement links TRBV19 to TRBJ2-1; 8 nucleotides agree with TRBD2. This CDR3 region has 16 residues. The V and J ends lost 2 bases and 4 bases, in that order; junction bases with no gene match: 7. Per the germline V gene, CDR1 is LNHDA and CDR2 is SQIVND (reference sequence). The CDR3 spells CASSIYSASGYNEQFF. The CDR3 DNA reads as TGTGCCAGTAGTATATACTCGGCTAGCGGGTACAATGAGCAGTTCTTC.

This clonotype was counted at least ten times. The chain is built from TRBV7-8 and TRBJ2-1; D gene uncertain. In germline, CDR1 is SGHVS, CDR2 FQNEAQ. Trimming shortened V by 5 bases and J by 0 bases, and 11 bases separated the two germline ends. The CDR3 length is 15 residues. The DNA of the CDR3 is TGTGCCAGCAGCCGGTCGGTAAGCTCCTACAATGAGCAGTTCTTC. This sequence encodes CASSRSVSSYNEQFF. Combining the CDR3 with reference TRBV7-8 and TRBJ2-1 gives the whole variable domain GAGVSQSPRYKVAKRGQDVALRCDPISGHVSLFWYQQALGQGPEFLTYFQNEAQLDKSGLPSDRFFAERPEGSVSTLKIQRTQQEDSAVYLCASSRSVSSYNEQFFGPGTRLTVL.

CDR3 loop: CASSPPIAANNEQFF. The CDR3 DNA reads TGTGCCAGCAGCCCACCTATAGCGGCCAACAATGAGCAGTTCTTC. The V call is TRBV9, the J call TRBJ2-1; the D gene is possibly TRBD2 (6 bases). Trimming took 4 bases from V and 5 from J, leaving 16 bases between them. Germline V gene sequence: CDR1 SGDLS, CDR2 YYNGEE. The CDR3 is made up of 15 amino acids. The variable domain in full, completed from reference TRBV9 and TRBJ2-1, reads DSGVTQTPKHLITATGQRVTLRCSPRSGDLSVYWYQQSLDQGLQFLIQYYNGEERAKGNILERFSAQQFPDLHSELNLSSLELGDSALYFCASSPPIAANNEQFFGPGTRLTVL.